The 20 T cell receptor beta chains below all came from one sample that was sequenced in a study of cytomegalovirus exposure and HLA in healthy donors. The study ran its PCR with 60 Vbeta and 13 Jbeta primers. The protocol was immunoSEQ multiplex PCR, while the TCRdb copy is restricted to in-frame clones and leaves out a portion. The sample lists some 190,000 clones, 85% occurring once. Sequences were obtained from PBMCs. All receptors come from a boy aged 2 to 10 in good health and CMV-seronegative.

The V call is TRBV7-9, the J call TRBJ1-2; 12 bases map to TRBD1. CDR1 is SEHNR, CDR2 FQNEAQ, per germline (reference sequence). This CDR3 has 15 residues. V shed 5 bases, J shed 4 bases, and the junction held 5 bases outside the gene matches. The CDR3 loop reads CASSPGQGARYGYTF. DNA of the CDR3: TGTGCCAGCAGCCCGGGACAGGGGGCACGCTATGGCTACACCTTC.

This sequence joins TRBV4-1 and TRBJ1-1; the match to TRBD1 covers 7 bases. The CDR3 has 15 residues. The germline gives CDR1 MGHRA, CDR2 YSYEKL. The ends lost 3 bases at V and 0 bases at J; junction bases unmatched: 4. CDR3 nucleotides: TGCGCCAGCAGCCACCAGACAGGGTTGAACACTGAAGCTTTCTTT. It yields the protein CASSHQTGLNTEAFF.

Here the CDR3 DNA reads TGTGCCAGCAGTGAGGGAGGGGGGATTTCTGCCAAAAACATTCAGTACTTC. Residues: CASSEGGGISAKNIQYF. This chain links TRBV2 with TRBJ2-4; D might be TRBD2 (7 bases). V lost 3 bases and J 1 base, leaving 16 bases between the germline ends. The CDR3 has 17 amino acids. Germline V gene sequence: CDR1 SNHLY, CDR2 FYNNEI.

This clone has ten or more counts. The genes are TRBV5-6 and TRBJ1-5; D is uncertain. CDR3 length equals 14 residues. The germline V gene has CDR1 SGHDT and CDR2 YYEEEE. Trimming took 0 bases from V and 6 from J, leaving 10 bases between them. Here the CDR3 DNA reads TGTGCCAGCAGCTTGGGGGCAGGCCGTCAGCCCCAGCATTTT. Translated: CASSLGAGRQPQHF.

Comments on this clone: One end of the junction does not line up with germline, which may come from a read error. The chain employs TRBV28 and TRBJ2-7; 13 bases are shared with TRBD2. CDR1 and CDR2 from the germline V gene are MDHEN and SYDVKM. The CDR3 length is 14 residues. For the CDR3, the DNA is TGTGCCAGCAGTTTATTTTTGGGGACTAGCGGGATCTTCTTC. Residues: CASSLFLGTSGIFF.

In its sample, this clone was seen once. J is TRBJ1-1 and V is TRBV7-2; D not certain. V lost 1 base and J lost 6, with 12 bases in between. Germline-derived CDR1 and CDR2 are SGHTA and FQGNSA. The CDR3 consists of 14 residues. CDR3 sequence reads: CASSLVAPAAEAFF. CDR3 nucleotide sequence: TGTGCCAGCAGCTTAGTAGCGCCGGCCGCTGAAGCTTTCTTT.

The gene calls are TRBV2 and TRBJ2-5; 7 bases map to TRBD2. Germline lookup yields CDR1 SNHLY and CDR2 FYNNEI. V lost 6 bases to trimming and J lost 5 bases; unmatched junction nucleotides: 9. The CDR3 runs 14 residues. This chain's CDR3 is CASRASGLRETQYF. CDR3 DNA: TGTGCCAGCAGAGCTAGCGGCCTCCGGGAGACCCAGTACTTC.

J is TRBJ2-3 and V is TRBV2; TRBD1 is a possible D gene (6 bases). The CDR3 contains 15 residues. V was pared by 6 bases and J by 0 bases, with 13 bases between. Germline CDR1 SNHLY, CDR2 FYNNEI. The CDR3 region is CASSETGLSTDTQYF. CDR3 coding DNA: TGTGCCAGCAGCGAGACAGGCCTAAGCACAGATACGCAGTATTTT. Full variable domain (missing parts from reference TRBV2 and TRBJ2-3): EPEVTQTPSHQVTQMGQEVILRCVPISNHLYFYWYRQILGQKVEFLVSFYNNEISEKSEIFDDQFSVERPDGSNFTLKIRSTKLEDSAMYFCASSETGLSTDTQYFGPGTRLTVL.

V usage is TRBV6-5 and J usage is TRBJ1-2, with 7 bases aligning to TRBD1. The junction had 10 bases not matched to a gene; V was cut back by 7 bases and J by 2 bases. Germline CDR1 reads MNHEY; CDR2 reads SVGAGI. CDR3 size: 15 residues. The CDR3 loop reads CASIGTAERNYGYTF. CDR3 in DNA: TGTGCCAGCATCGGGACAGCCGAGAGAAACTATGGCTACACCTTC.

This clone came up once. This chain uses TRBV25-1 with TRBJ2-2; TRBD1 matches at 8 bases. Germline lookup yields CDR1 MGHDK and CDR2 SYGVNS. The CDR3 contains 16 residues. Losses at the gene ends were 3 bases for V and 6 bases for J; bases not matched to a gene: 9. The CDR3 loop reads CASSDPGQETSGELFF. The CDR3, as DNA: TGTGCCAGCAGTGATCCGGGACAGGAAACCTCCGGGGAGCTGTTTTTT.

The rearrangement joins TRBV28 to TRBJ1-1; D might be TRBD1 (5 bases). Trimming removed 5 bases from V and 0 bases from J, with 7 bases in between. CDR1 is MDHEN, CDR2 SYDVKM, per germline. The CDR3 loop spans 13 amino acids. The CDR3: CASSLTVNTEAFF. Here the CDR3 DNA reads TGTGCCAGCAGTCTGACAGTGAACACTGAAGCTTTCTTT.

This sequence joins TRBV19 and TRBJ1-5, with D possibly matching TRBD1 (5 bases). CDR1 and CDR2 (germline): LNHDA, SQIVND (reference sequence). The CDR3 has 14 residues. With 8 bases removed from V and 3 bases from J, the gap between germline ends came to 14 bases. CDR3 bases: TGTGCCAGTGGAGGGGACTCCGACAATCAGCCCCAGCATTTT. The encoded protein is CASGGDSDNQPQHF.

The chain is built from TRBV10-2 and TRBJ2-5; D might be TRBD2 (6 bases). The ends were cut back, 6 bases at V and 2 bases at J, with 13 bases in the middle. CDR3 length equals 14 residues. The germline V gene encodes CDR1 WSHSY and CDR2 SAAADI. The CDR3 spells CASSSIGGQETQYF. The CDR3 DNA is TGCGCCAGCAGCTCTATTGGGGGGCAAGAGACCCAGTACTTC.

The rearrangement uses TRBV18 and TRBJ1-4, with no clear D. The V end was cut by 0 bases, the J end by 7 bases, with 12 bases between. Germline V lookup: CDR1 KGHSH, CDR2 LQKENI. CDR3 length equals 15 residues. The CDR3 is CASSPPHSLGEKLFF. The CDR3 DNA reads TGTGCCAGCTCACCACCGCACAGCTTAGGTGAAAAACTGTTTTTT. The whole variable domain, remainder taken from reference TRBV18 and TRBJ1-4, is NAGVMQNPRHLVRRRGQEARLRCSPMKGHSHVYWYRQLPEEGLKFMVYLQKENIIDESGMPKERFSAEFPKEGPSILRIQQVVRGDSAAYFCASSPPHSLGEKLFFGSGTQLSVL.

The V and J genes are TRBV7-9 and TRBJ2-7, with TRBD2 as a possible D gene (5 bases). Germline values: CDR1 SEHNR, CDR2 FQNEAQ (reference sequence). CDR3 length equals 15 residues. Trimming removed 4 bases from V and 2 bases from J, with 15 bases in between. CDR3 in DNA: TGTGCCAGCAGCTCTGCATCAGAGGGCCCCTACGAGCAGTACTTC. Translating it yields CASSSASEGPYEQYF.

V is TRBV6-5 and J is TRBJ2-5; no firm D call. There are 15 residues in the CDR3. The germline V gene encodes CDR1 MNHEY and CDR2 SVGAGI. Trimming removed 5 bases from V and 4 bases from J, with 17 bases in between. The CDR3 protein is CASSVRSPVSETQYF. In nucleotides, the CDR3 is TGTGCCAGCAGTGTTAGGAGTCCAGTCTCAGAGACCCAGTACTTC.

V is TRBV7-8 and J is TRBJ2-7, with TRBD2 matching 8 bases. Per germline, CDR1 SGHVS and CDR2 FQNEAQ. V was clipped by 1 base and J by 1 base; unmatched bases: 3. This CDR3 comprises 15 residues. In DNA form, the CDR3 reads TGTGCCAGCAGCTTAGGACTAGCGAGATCCTACGAGCAGTACTTC. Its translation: CASSLGLARSYEQYF.

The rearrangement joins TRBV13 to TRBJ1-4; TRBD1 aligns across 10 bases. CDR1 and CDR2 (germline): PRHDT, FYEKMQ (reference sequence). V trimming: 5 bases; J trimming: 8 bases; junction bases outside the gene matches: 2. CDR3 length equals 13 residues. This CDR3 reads CASSRGQGEKLFF. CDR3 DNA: TGTGCCAGCAGCCGGGGACAGGGGGAAAAACTGTTTTTT. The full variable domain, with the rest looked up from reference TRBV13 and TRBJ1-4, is AAGVIQSPRHLIKEKRETATLKCYPIPRHDTVYWYQQGPGQDPQFLISFYEKMQSDKGSIPDRFSAQQFSDYHSELNMSSLELGDSALYFCASSRGQGEKLFFGSGTQLSVL.

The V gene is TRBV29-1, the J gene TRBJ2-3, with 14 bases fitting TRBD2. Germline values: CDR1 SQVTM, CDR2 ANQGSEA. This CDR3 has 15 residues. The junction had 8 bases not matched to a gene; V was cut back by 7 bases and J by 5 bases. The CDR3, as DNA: TGCAGCGCCATCGGGACTAGCGGGAGTGGAGATACGCAGTATTTT. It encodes CSAIGTSGSGDTQYF.

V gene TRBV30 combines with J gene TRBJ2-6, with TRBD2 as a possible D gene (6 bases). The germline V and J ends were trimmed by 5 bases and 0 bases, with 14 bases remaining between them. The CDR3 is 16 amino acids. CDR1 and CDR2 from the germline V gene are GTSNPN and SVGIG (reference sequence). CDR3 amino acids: CAWGRGLTSGANVLTF. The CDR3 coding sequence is TGTGCCTGGGGGCGGGGCCTAACCTCTGGGGCCAACGTCCTGACTTTC.